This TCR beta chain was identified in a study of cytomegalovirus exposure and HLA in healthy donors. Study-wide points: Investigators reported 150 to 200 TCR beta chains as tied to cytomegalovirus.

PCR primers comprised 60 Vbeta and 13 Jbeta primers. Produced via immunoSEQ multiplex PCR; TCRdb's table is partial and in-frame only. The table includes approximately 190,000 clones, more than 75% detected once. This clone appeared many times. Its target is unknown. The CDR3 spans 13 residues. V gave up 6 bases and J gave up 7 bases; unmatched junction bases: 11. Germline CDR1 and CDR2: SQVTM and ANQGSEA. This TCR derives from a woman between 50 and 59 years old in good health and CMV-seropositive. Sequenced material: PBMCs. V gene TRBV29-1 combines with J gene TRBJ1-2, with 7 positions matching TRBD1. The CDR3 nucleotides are TGCAGCGTCCTAGAACAGGGGAATCGTGGCTACACCTTC. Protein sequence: CSVLEQGNRGYTF. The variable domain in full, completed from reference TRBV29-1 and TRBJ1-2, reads SAVISQKPSRDICQRGTSLTIQCQVDSQVTMMFWYRQQPGQSLTLIATANQGSEATYESGFVIDKFPISRPNLTFSTLTVSNMSPEDSSIYLCSVLEQGNRGYTFGSGTRLTVV.